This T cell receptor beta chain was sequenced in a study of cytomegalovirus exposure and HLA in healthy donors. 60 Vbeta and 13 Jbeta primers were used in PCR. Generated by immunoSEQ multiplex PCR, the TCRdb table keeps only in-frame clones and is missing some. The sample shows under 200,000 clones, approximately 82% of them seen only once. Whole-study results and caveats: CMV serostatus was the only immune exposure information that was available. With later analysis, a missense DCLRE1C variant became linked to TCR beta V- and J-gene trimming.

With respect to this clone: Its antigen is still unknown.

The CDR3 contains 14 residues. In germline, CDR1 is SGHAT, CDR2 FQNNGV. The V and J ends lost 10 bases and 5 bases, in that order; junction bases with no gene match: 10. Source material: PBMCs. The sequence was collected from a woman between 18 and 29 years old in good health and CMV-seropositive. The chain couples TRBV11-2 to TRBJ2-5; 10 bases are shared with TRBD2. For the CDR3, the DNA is TGTGCCACGCAAAGTAGCGGGGGGTGGGAGACCCAGTACTTC. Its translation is CATQSSGGWETQYF.